These T cell receptor beta chains were read from a single sample in a study of cytomegalovirus exposure and HLA in healthy donors. Assay used: immunoSEQ multiplex PCR; TCRdb lists only in-frame clones, some missing. Of some 80,000 clones listed, 60% to 85% are singletons. The sample consisted of PBMCs. These receptors all come from a man aged 18 to 35 in good health and CMV-seropositive. CDR3s include the opening cysteine and the closing phenylalanine or tryptophan. D genes are given only for firm matches. Rows may omit the clone size; those that give it use once, few, many or a size class.

J: TRBJ1-1
D: TRBD1
size: .
V: TRBV27
CDR3: CASSLQGATEAFF
DNA: TGTGCCAGCAGTTTACAGGGGGCCACTGAAGCTTTCTTT

J: TRBJ2-1
D: TRBD2
size: .
V: TRBV6-5
CDR3: CASGTSGHYNEQFF
DNA: TGTGCCAGCGGTACTAGCGGGCACTACAATGAGCAGTTCTTC

J: TRBJ2-7
D: TRBD1
size: .
V: TRBV7-8
CDR3: CASRLQGTGYEQYF
DNA: TGTGCCAGCAGGTTACAGGGGACGGGTTACGAGCAGTACTTC

J: TRBJ1-3
D: TRBD1
size: .
V: TRBV5-1
CDR3: CASSLGDRVGNTIYF
DNA: TGCGCCAGCAGCTTGGGCGACAGGGTCGGAAACACCATATATTTT

J: TRBJ1-5
D: .
size: .
V: TRBV7-9
CDR3: CASSLGGDFQPQHF
DNA: TGTGCCAGCAGCCTAGGGGGGGATTTCCAGCCCCAGCATTTT

J: TRBJ2-7
D: TRBD2
size: .
V: TRBV28
CDR3: CASSLVSGRTRDF
DNA: TGTGCCAGCAGTTTAGTTAGCGGGAGGACCCGGGACTTC

J: TRBJ2-3
D: .
size: .
V: TRBV5-1
CDR3: CASSLGSSTTDTQYF
DNA: TGCGCCAGCAGCTTGGGCTCGTCTACCACAGATACGCAGTATTTT

J: TRBJ2-7
D: .
size: .
V: TRBV6-1
CDR3: CASSVSYEQYF
DNA: TGTGCCAGCAGCGTATCCTACGAGCAGTACTTC

J: TRBJ2-1
D: .
size: .
V: TRBV10-3
CDR3: CATAGSYNEQFF
DNA: TGTGCCACCGCCGGGTCCTACAATGAGCAGTTCTTC

J: TRBJ2-3
D: .
size: few
V: TRBV29-1
CDR3: CSVEGRTSTDTQYF
DNA: TGCAGCGTTGAGGGCAGAACTAGCACAGATACGCAGTATTTT

J: TRBJ1-1
D: .
size: .
V: TRBV4-1
CDR3: CASSQDKGRSNTEAFF
DNA: TGCGCCAGCAGCCAAGATAAAGGGAGGTCCAACACTGAAGCTTTCTTT

J: TRBJ1-1
D: TRBD1
size: .
V: TRBV7-9
CDR3: CASTSKGQGTEAFF
DNA: TGTGCCAGCACCTCGAAGGGACAGGGTACTGAAGCTTTCTTT

J: TRBJ1-2
D: .
size: once
V: TRBV11-1
CDR3: CASSSGDYGYTF
DNA: TGTGCCAGCAGCTCCGGGGACTATGGCTACACCTTC